This TCR beta chain emerged from a study of OX40 agonist ivuxolimab in advanced cancers. Assay: immunoSEQ multiplex PCR; the TCRdb copy retains only in-frame clones and omits some. The data show more than 50,000 clones, with 80% to 95% seen just once and approximately 12% held by the top ten. In germline, CDR1 is SGHRS, CDR2 YFSETQ. This CDR3 is built from 14 residues. After removal of 4 bases from V and 4 bases from J, the junction contained 7 bases not matched to a gene. This material consisted of CD4+ or CD8+ T cells sorted from blood, taken in a trial of the OX40 agonist ivuxolimab. The chain has TRBV5-1 and TRBJ2-5; 7 bases map to TRBD1. The receptor comes from an adult with an advanced solid tumor such as melanoma, head and neck, liver or kidney cancer. The CDR3 DNA is TGCGCCAGCAGCCCGCTGACAGGGTTAGAGACCCAGTACTTC. Translating it yields CASSPLTGLETQYF.